This T cell receptor beta chain was recovered during a study of cytomegalovirus exposure and HLA in healthy donors. PCR used 60 Vbeta primers and 13 Jbeta primers. TCRdb keeps only in-frame clones here, not all; method: immunoSEQ multiplex PCR. The profile covers some 150,000 clones, with around a tenth appearing a single time and approximately 2% taken by the ten largest. This clone was seen a handful of times. Germline CDR1 SGDLS, CDR2 YYNGEE. J lost 2 bases, V lost 4 bases, and 6 bases had no gene match. This CDR3 is 16 amino acids long. The genes are TRBV9 and TRBJ2-1; 10 bases align to TRBD2. The sample consisted of PBMCs. The sequence was collected from a male donor in good health and CMV-seronegative. The CDR3 loop reads CASSPGLAETYNEQFF. In DNA form, the CDR3 reads TGTGCCAGCAGCCCAGGACTAGCGGAAACCTACAATGAGCAGTTCTTC.